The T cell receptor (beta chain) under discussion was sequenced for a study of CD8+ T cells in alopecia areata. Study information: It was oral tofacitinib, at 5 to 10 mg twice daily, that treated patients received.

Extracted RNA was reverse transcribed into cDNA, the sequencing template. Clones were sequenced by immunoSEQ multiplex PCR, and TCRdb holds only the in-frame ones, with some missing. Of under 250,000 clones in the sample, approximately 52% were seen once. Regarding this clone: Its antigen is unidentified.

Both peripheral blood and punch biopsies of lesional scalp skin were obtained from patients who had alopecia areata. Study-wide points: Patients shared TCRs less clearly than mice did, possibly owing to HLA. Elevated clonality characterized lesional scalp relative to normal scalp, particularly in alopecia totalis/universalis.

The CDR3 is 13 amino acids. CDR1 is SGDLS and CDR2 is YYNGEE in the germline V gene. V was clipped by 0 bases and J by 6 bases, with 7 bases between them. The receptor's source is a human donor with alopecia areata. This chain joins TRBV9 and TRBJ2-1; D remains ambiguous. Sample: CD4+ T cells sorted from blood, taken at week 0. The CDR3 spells CASSVVGFNEQFF. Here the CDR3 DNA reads TGTGCCAGCAGCGTAGTTGGCTTCAATGAGCAGTTCTTC.